This TCR beta chain came from a study of cytomegalovirus exposure and HLA in healthy donors. Primers for the PCR totalled 60 Vbeta and 13 Jbeta. The table came from immunoSEQ multiplex PCR; TCRdb's copy has only in-frame clones and leaves some out. The sample has about 100,000 clones, roughly 75% seen once. This clone was observed a few times. The V end was cut by 2 bases, the J end by 2 bases, with 8 bases between. Germline CDR1 is MGHRA and CDR2 is YSYEKL. The CDR3 loop spans 14 amino acids. The sequenced sample was PBMCs. The V gene is TRBV4-1, the J gene TRBJ2-3, with D tentatively TRBD1 (5 bases). The clonotype was recovered from a woman aged 60 to 75 in good health and CMV-seronegative. The CDR3 protein is CASSQRQNTDTQYF. The CDR3 bases are TGCGCCAGCAGCCAAAGACAGAACACAGATACGCAGTATTTT.